These 30 T cell receptor beta chains came from one sample sequenced in a study of identical twins. TCRdb reanalysed the 5' RACE reads using MiXCR and keeps one entry per CDR3 protein. The sample shows 500,000 or so distinct CDR3 sequences, about 13% of them seen only once. The same sample was also studied in work on yellow fever vaccine responses in identical twins.

Source material: CD4+ T cells sorted from blood. The origin of the receptors is a woman between 18 and 29 years old in good health.

The chain combines TRBV30 with TRBJ2-1; D perhaps matches TRBD1 (6 bases). The CDR3 is made up of 13 amino acids. The V end was cut by 5 bases, the J end by 4 bases, with 12 bases between. Germline CDR1 GTSNPN, CDR2 SVGIG (reference sequence). CDR3 sequence (DNA): TGTGCCTGGGGACGGACAGCATACAATGAGCAGTTCTTC. Translated, it gives CAWGRTAYNEQFF.

This clonotype has more than one count but fewer than ten. The gene calls are TRBV18 and TRBJ1-2, with D possibly TRBD1 on 5 matching bases. There are 14 residues in the CDR3. The V end lost 2 bases, the J end lost 8 bases, and 15 bases lay between the germline ends. Germline-derived CDR1 and CDR2 are KGHSH and LQKENI. The CDR3 is CASSPEALRGGYTF. CDR3 bases: TGTGCCAGCTCACCAGAGGCTCTGAGGGGCGGCTACACCTTC.

This clonotype was found many times. The gene calls are TRBV7-2 and TRBJ1-3; D not resolved. Between the trimmed V and J ends, which lost 1 base and 0 bases, there was a span of 7 bases. The CDR3 consists of 15 residues. The germline CDR1 and CDR2 sequences are SGHTA and FQGNSA. CDR3 DNA sequence: TGTGCCAGCAGCTTAGTCGGCACCTCTGGAAACACCATATATTTT. Residues: CASSLVGTSGNTIYF.

In this sample, this clonotype turned up a few times. The chain joins TRBV4-1 to TRBJ2-7; 8 bases fit TRBD2. V shed 3 bases and J 5 bases; nucleotides not matched to a gene: 12. The CDR3 is 16 residues long. Germline CDR1 MGHRA, CDR2 YSYEKL. The CDR3 is CASSQAERELWNEQYF. CDR3 DNA: TGCGCCAGCAGCCAGGCCGAGCGGGAGCTGTGGAACGAGCAGTACTTC.

This sequence joins TRBV5-6 and TRBJ2-5; the D gene is possibly TRBD2 (5 bases). CDR1 and CDR2 (germline): SGHDT, YYEEEE. The CDR3 spans 14 residues. Between the trimmed V and J ends, which lost 2 bases and 1 base, there was a span of 9 bases. The CDR3 loop reads CASSFKRIQETQYF. CDR3 DNA: TGTGCCAGCAGCTTTAAGCGGATCCAAGAGACCCAGTACTTC.

This clonotype was seen a handful of times. CDR3 residues: CASSLEASTIYF. For the CDR3, the DNA is TGTGCCAGCAGCTTAGAAGCGTCCACCATATATTTT. The chain links TRBV7-9 to TRBJ1-3, with unresolved D. Trimming removed 1 base at V and 9 bases at J, with 7 bases between. Germline CDR1 SEHNR, CDR2 FQNEAQ (reference sequence). This CDR3 is 12 amino acids long.

The genes are TRBV20-1 and TRBJ2-5, with a possible D match to TRBD1 (5 bases). The CDR3 contains 15 residues. Germline CDR1 is DFQATT and CDR2 is SNEGSKA (reference sequence). V shed 0 bases and J shed 0 bases, with 11 bases lying between them. DNA of the CDR3: TGCAGTGCTAGAGATCGACAGTCCTACCAAGAGACCCAGTACTTC. This translates into CSARDRQSYQETQYF.

There are a few counts of this clonotype. The V gene is TRBV25-1, the J gene TRBJ1-4, with a possible D match to TRBD1 (5 bases). V was clipped by 4 bases and J by 7 bases, with 19 bases between them. Germline CDR1 MGHDK, CDR2 SYGVNS. The CDR3 sequence is 16 residues long. The CDR3: CASSVKTFIGAEKLFF. The CDR3 DNA reads TGTGCCAGCAGTGTTAAAACCTTTATCGGGGCTGAAAAACTGTTTTTT.

This clonotype was counted only a few times. The rearrangement joins TRBV20-1 to TRBJ1-5; D is perhaps TRBD1 (5 bases). V dropped 6 bases and J dropped 4 bases, with 13 bases sitting between them. This CDR3 is built from 13 residues. CDR1 and CDR2 (germline): DFQATT, SNEGSKA (reference sequence). The CDR3 region is CSAGAGKNQPQHF. The CDR3 DNA reads as TGCAGTGCCGGCGCAGGGAAGAATCAGCCCCAGCATTTT.

V gene TRBV5-1 combines with J gene TRBJ2-1; 13 bases line up with TRBD2. This CDR3 has 19 amino acids. CDR1 and CDR2 (germline): SGHRS, YFSETQ. The junction had 16 bases not matched to a gene; V was cut back by 0 bases and J by 10 bases. This chain's CDR3 is CASSLVSGGTSGGAKEQFF. For the CDR3, the DNA is TGCGCCAGCAGCTTGGTATCTGGTGGCACTAGCGGGGGGGCCAAAGAGCAGTTCTTC.

V usage is TRBV7-2 and J usage is TRBJ1-5, with D perhaps TRBD1 (5 bases). This CDR3 contains 15 residues. Germline CDR1 is SGHTA and CDR2 is FQGNSA. V lost 1 base to trimming and J lost 4 bases, with 11 bases between them. The CDR3 DNA sequence: TGTGCCAGCAGCTTAGTAGCTTCAGGGAATCAGCCCCAGCATTTT. Translating it yields CASSLVASGNQPQHF. The full variable domain, rest sourced from reference TRBV7-2 and TRBJ1-5, is GAGVSQSPSNKVTEKGKDVELRCDPISGHTALYWYRQSLGQGLEFLIYFQGNSAPDKSGLPSDRFSAERTGGSVSTLTIQRTQQEDSAVYLCASSLVASGNQPQHFGDGTRLSIL.

This clonotype has a handful of counts. This chain's CDR3 is CSARVGTTPTDTQYF. CDR3 coding DNA: TGCAGTGCTAGAGTGGGAACGACGCCGACAGATACGCAGTATTTT. The V call is TRBV20-1, the J call TRBJ2-3; D is undetermined. The germline V gene encodes CDR1 DFQATT and CDR2 SNEGSKA (reference sequence). The CDR3 spans 15 residues. V lost 1 base and J lost 3, with 14 bases in between.

This clonotype appeared a few times. The chain uses TRBV29-1 and TRBJ1-6; D gene unclear. Germline-derived CDR1 and CDR2 are SQVTM and ANQGSEA. The CDR3 runs to 13 residues. V dropped 6 bases and J dropped 2 bases, with 8 bases sitting between them. Written as DNA, the CDR3 is TGCAGCGTAAGACGGACCTATAATTCACCCCTCCACTTT. As protein: CSVRRTYNSPLHF.

This clonotype was detected only a few times. The chain joins TRBV28 to TRBJ2-1; 11 bases map to TRBD2. V lost 3 bases, J lost 9 bases, and 10 bases stayed unmatched. The germline V gene has CDR1 MDHEN and CDR2 SYDVKM. The CDR3 sequence is 16 residues long. This CDR3 is CASSLVSGRVLGEQFF. CDR3 DNA: TGTGCCAGCAGTTTGGTTAGCGGGAGGGTTTTGGGTGAGCAGTTCTTC.

V gene TRBV7-9 combines with J gene TRBJ2-7; TRBD1 aligns across 8 bases. V lost 1 base and J lost 5; bases outside the gene matches: 7. This CDR3 has 15 amino acids. Germline V gene lookup returns CDR1 SEHNR and CDR2 FQNEAQ (reference sequence). The CDR3 sequence: CASSLGRDRTDEQYF. CDR3 DNA sequence: TGTGCCAGCAGCTTAGGTAGGGACAGGACAGACGAGCAGTACTTC.

Only a few counts were recorded for this clonotype. This chain joins TRBV7-2 and TRBJ1-1; possibly TRBD1 for D (5 bases). Trimming removed 3 bases from V and 6 bases from J, with 11 bases in between. Germline CDR1 reads SGHTA; CDR2 reads FQGNSA. The CDR3 length is 13 residues. This CDR3 reads CASSLGTWAEAFF. CDR3 sequence (DNA): TGTGCCAGCAGCTTGGGGACTTGGGCTGAAGCTTTCTTT.

This clonotype was seen more than once but under ten times. The chain couples TRBV19 to TRBJ2-2; tentative D call: TRBD1 (6 bases). The CDR3 extends over 12 amino acids. Between the trimmed V and J ends, which lost 10 bases and 4 bases, there was a span of 10 bases. Per the germline V gene, CDR1 is LNHDA and CDR2 is SQIVND (reference sequence). As DNA, the CDR3 is TGTGCCACCGGACAGTTCACCGGGGAGCTGTTTTTT. The encoded protein is CATGQFTGELFF.

This clonotype was counted a few times. The rearrangement joins TRBV9 to TRBJ1-6, with a tentative D call TRBD1 (5 bases). This CDR3 is 15 amino acids long. The V gene lost 6 bases and the J gene lost 6 bases, with 16 bases spanning the gap. The germline CDR1 and CDR2 sequences are SGDLS and YYNGEE. The CDR3 sequence: CASNAAGSSNSPLHF. As DNA, the CDR3 is TGTGCCAGCAACGCGGCAGGGTCATCTAATTCACCCCTCCACTTT.

This clonotype was seen a few times. J is TRBJ2-2 and V is TRBV30; D is ambiguous. V lost 2 bases, J lost 0 bases, and 7 bases lay in between. Germline CDR1 and CDR2: GTSNPN and SVGIG (reference sequence). This CDR3 contains 14 residues. The CDR3: CAWSRPPNTGELFF. For the CDR3, the DNA is TGTGCCTGGAGTCGACCCCCGAACACCGGGGAGCTGTTTTTT.

This clonotype was found a few times. This chain joins TRBV6-4 and TRBJ1-1; the D gene is possibly TRBD1 (5 bases). The V end lost 2 bases, the J end lost 1 base, and 11 bases lay between the germline ends. The CDR3 length is 15 residues. Germline V gene sequence: CDR1 MRHNA, CDR2 SNTAGT. The CDR3 is CASSDRGVENTEAFF. The CDR3 nucleotides are TGTGCCAGCAGTGACCGGGGGGTCGAGAACACTGAAGCTTTCTTT.

This clonotype was seen more than once but under ten times. This chain links TRBV20-1 with TRBJ2-7; 11 nucleotides match TRBD2. The CDR3 is made up of 13 amino acids. The germline CDR1 and CDR2 sequences are DFQATT and SNEGSKA (reference sequence). V lost 3 bases and J lost 4; bases outside the gene matches: 2. CDR3 sequence (DNA): TGCAGTGCTAGCCTAGCGGGAGGTTACGAGCAGTACTTC. This sequence encodes CSASLAGGYEQYF.

The rearrangement uses TRBV5-1 and TRBJ1-3; 9 bases line up with TRBD1. J gave up 4 bases and V 3 bases, and 8 bases lay outside the gene matches. There are 16 residues in the CDR3. The germline V gene encodes CDR1 SGHRS and CDR2 YFSETQ. The chain's CDR3 is CASSSQTGGRGNTIYF. The CDR3 DNA is TGCGCCAGCAGCTCTCAGACAGGGGGGAGAGGAAACACCATATATTTT.

This clonotype was seen a handful of times. This chain joins TRBV5-1 and TRBJ2-7; TRBD2 matches at 13 bases. Germline CDR1 and CDR2: SGHRS and YFSETQ. This CDR3 is 15 amino acids long. J gave up 3 bases and V 3 bases, and 3 bases lay outside the gene matches. The CDR3 spells CASSWGLAGNYEQYF. DNA of the CDR3: TGCGCCAGCAGCTGGGGACTAGCGGGGAACTACGAGCAGTACTTC.

This clonotype was seen at least ten times. The V and J genes are TRBV3-1 and TRBJ1-2, with a tentative D call TRBD1 (5 bases). Trimming took off 3 bases at V and 1 base at J, with 6 bases between the two ends. The length of the CDR3 is 13 residues. Germline V gene data show CDR1 as LGHDT and CDR2 as YNNKEL (reference sequence). CDR3 residues: CASSQDINYGYTF. The CDR3 nucleotides read TGTGCCAGCAGCCAGGACATTAACTATGGCTACACCTTC. The full variable domain, in which reference TRBV3-1 and TRBJ1-2 provide the parts outside the CDR3, is DTAVSQTPKYLVTQMGNDKSIKCEQNLGHDTMYWYKQDSKKFLKIMFSYNNKELIINETVPNRFSPKSPDKAHLNLHINSLELGDSAVYFCASSQDINYGYTFGSGTRLTVV.

This chain uses TRBV7-6 with TRBJ2-3; TRBD1 matches 9 bases. Germline V gene lookup returns CDR1 SGHVS and CDR2 FNYEAQ. V lost 1 base and J lost 3; bases outside the gene matches: 8. CDR3 length equals 17 residues. CDR3 protein: CASSLGGGTGSTDTQYF. The CDR3 coding sequence is TGTGCCAGCAGCTTAGGTGGTGGGACAGGGAGTACAGATACGCAGTATTTT.

This clonotype appeared once. The V gene is TRBV10-3, the J gene TRBJ2-3, with TRBD2 identical over 8 bases. Losses at the gene ends were 7 bases for V and 1 base for J; bases not matched to a gene: 4. CDR1 ENHRY and CDR2 SYGVKD come from the germline V gene. The CDR3 sequence is 14 residues long. The CDR3 spells CAINAGGGTDTQYF. In DNA form, the CDR3 reads TGTGCCATCAATGCGGGAGGCGGCACAGATACGCAGTATTTT.

This clonotype was counted between two and nine times. The J gene is TRBJ2-2, the V gene TRBV7-2, with D possibly TRBD2 on 6 matching bases. CDR1 is SGHTA and CDR2 is FQGNSA in the germline V gene. This CDR3 has 16 amino acids. Deletions cut 2 bases from V and 3 bases from J, with 13 bases between. The CDR3 sequence is CASSLRGILDTGELFF. The DNA for the CDR3 is TGTGCCAGCAGCTTACGCGGGATTTTAGACACCGGGGAGCTGTTTTTT.

This clonotype came up many times. The rearrangement joins TRBV5-1 to TRBJ1-3, with D maybe TRBD1 (5 bases). The germline gives CDR1 SGHRS, CDR2 YFSETQ. V shed 0 bases and J shed 0 bases, with 10 bases lying between them. The CDR3 spans 16 residues. The CDR3 is CASSLGQHGSGNTIYF. The CDR3 DNA sequence: TGCGCCAGCAGCTTGGGACAGCACGGCTCTGGAAACACCATATATTTT.

This clonotype came up many times. The chain has TRBV5-1 and TRBJ1-2; D ambiguous. CDR1 is SGHRS and CDR2 is YFSETQ in the germline V gene. Between the trimmed V and J ends, which lost 2 bases and 2 bases, there was a span of 7 bases. This CDR3 has 13 amino acids. The DNA for the CDR3 is TGCGCCAGCAGCTTACCAGACAACTATGGCTACACCTTC. It yields the protein CASSLPDNYGYTF.

There are a few counts of this clonotype. The V and J genes are TRBV5-1 and TRBJ1-1; 7 bases agree with TRBD1. The CDR3 length is 16 residues. V dropped 0 bases and J dropped 5; count of bases not matched to a gene: 10. The V gene's germline CDR1 is SGHRS and CDR2 YFSETQ. CDR3 nucleotide sequence: TGCGCCAGCAGCTTGGTGAAGGGGGCTTTTTATACTGAAGCTTTCTTT. It specifies CASSLVKGAFYTEAFF.